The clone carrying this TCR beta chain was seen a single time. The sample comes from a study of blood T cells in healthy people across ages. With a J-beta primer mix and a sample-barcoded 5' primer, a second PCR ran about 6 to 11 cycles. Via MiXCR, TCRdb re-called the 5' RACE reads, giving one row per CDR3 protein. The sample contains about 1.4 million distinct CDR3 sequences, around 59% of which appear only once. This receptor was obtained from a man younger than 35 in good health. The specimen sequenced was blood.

The CDR3 DNA reads TGTGCCAGCAGCTTAGTGAGGGGGTGGGGATGGGAAAAACTGTTTTTT. Protein sequence: CASSLVRGWGWEKLFF. This rearrangement joins TRBV7-2 to TRBJ1-4; D might be TRBD1 (6 bases). V was clipped by 1 base and J by 8 bases, with 17 bases between them. The CDR3 has 16 amino acids. CDR1 and CDR2 (germline): SGHTA, FQGNSA.